A selection of T cell receptor beta chains follows, all from one sample in a study of cytomegalovirus exposure and HLA in healthy donors. The assay was immunoSEQ multiplex PCR, and TCRdb's table has in-frame clones only and misses some. Of 120,000 to 150,000 clones in the sample, approximately 82% are singletons; the top ten hold around 3.4%. The sample taken for sequencing was PBMCs. These receptors all come from a man aged 35 to 55 in good health and CMV-seronegative. CDR3s include the opening cysteine and the closing phenylalanine or tryptophan. The D gene is left open where the match is weak. Clone size is not always given. Where it is, it says once, few, many or a class for expanded clones.

v_call	clone_size	j_call	d_call	cdr3_aa	cdr3_nt
TRBV4-3	-	TRBJ2-1	-	CASSQARGREQFF	TGCGCCAGCAGCCAAGCCCGGGGGAGAGAGCAGTTCTTC
TRBV5-4	-	TRBJ2-7	-	CASSTGLREQYF	TGTGCCAGCAGCACCGGACTTAGAGAGCAGTACTTC
TRBV27	-	TRBJ2-3	TRBD2	CASSREVLDTQYF	TGTGCCAGCAGTCGGGAGGTCCTGGATACGCAGTATTTT
TRBV5-5	-	TRBJ2-7	-	CASSLWQGKGYEQYF	TGTGCCAGCAGCTTGTGGCAGGGAAAAGGCTACGAGCAGTACTTC
TRBV21-1	-	TRBJ1-5	-	CASSKDPDGGIGNQPQHF	TGTGCCAGCAGCAAAGACCCCGACGGGGGTATAGGCAATCAGCCCCAGCATTTT
TRBV7-2	-	TRBJ2-7	TRBD1	CASSWTGSPYEQYF	TGTGCCAGCAGCTGGACAGGATCCCCCTACGAGCAGTACTTC
TRBV2	-	TRBJ2-1	-	CASTRGDPHEQFF	TGTGCCAGCACCCGTGGAGACCCGCATGAGCAGTTCTTC
TRBV7-3	few	TRBJ2-7	TRBD2	CASSLLSGPYEQYF	TGTGCCAGCAGCTTGCTTAGCGGGCCCTACGAGCAGTACTTC
TRBV18	-	TRBJ2-5	-	CASSPNIQETQYF	TGTGCCAGCTCACCTAACATTCAAGAGACCCAGTACTTC
TRBV27	-	TRBJ1-1	-	CASSLNRDTEAFF	TGTGCCAGCAGTTTAAACAGGGACACTGAAGCTTTCTTT
TRBV4-3	-	TRBJ1-1	-	CASSQDRGMLSEAFF	TGCGCCAGCAGCCAAGATAGGGGGATGCTATCTGAAGCTTTCTTT
TRBV5-1	few	TRBJ2-3	TRBD2	CASSLGNSGGSDTQYF	TGCGCCAGCAGCTTGGGTAATAGCGGGGGATCAGATACGCAGTATTTT
TRBV5-6	few	TRBJ1-5	-	CASSAHRVSFNQPQHF	TGTGCCAGCAGCGCCCACAGGGTAAGTTTCAATCAGCCCCAGCATTTT
TRBV28	-	TRBJ1-4	TRBD1	CATAETGIVKLFF	TGTGCCACCGCCGAGACAGGGATAGTAAAACTGTTTTTT
TRBV4-2	-	TRBJ2-3	TRBD2	CASSQDPSTSEQHTQYF	TGTGCCAGCAGCCAAGATCCCTCCACTAGCGAACAACATACGCAGTATTTT
TRBV5-1	few	TRBJ1-5	TRBD1	CASSLGVTGGDNQPQHF	TGCGCCAGCAGCTTGGGGGTAACAGGGGGCGACAATCAGCCCCAGCATTTT
TRBV7-2	-	TRBJ2-3	-	CASSLAWAGDTQYF	TGTGCCAGCAGCTTAGCCTGGGCTGGAGATACGCAGTATTTT
TRBV20-1	-	TRBJ2-3	-	CSARLADTQYF	TGCAGTGCCAGGCTGGCAGATACGCAGTATTTT
TRBV5-1	few	TRBJ2-3	TRBD2	CASKSLAGPGDTQYF	TGCGCCAGCAAGAGCCTAGCGGGGCCCGGGGATACGCAGTATTTT
TRBV10-1	-	TRBJ2-5	-	CASTTTGYQETQYF	TGCGCCAGCACCACCACCGGGTACCAAGAGACCCAGTACTTC
TRBV4-2	few	TRBJ2-1	TRBD2	CASSPVRYSGGRDLLINEQFF	TGTGCCAGCAGCCCAGTGCGGTATAGCGGGGGGCGGGACCTTCTAATCAATGAGCAGTTCTTC
TRBV7-2	-	TRBJ1-1	-	CASSLGQKNTEAFF	TGTGCCAGCAGCTTAGGGCAGAAAAACACTGAAGCTTTCTTT
TRBV5-1	-	TRBJ2-2	TRBD1	CASFRDRLNTGELFF	TGCGCCAGCTTCCGGGACAGGCTAAACACCGGGGAGCTGTTTTTT
TRBV19	-	TRBJ1-5	TRBD1	CASNHFGNRGSNQPQHF	TGTGCCAGTAACCATTTCGGGAACAGGGGTAGCAATCAGCCCCAGCATTTT
TRBV25-1	-	TRBJ1-5	-	CASSEKGGANQPQHF	TGTGCCAGCAGTGAAAAAGGGGGGGCCAATCAGCCCCAGCATTTT
TRBV4-2	-	TRBJ2-3	-	CASSQVMQGTDTQYF	TGTGCCAGCAGCCAAGTTATGCAGGGCACAGATACGCAGTATTTT
TRBV5-8	few	TRBJ1-6	-	CASTRLGRAGDSPLHF	TGTGCCAGCACCAGACTAGGGCGGGCCGGGGATTCACCCCTCCACTTT
TRBV7-9	few	TRBJ2-7	TRBD1	CASSLRFRTGGSYEQYF	TGTGCCAGCAGCTTAAGGTTCAGGACAGGGGGCTCCTACGAGCAGTACTTC